This TCR beta chain emerged from a study of T cells in localized non-small cell lung cancer. Clones were sequenced by immunoSEQ multiplex PCR, and TCRdb holds only the in-frame ones, with some missing. The data contain under 70,000 clones, 86% of them seen just once; the ten biggest clones take up about 4.8%. Between the trimmed V and J ends, which lost 1 base and 5 bases, there was a span of 15 bases. The CDR3 loop spans 16 amino acids. Per germline, CDR1 SGHTA and CDR2 FQGNSA. The receptor comes from a woman aged 35-75 years with stage I lung adenocarcinoma. This chain links TRBV7-2 with TRBJ1-5, with a weak D call TRBD1 (5 bases). Sequenced material: peripheral blood, taken before any cancer treatment. CDR3 sequence: CASSLGAGRVDQPQHF. In DNA form, the CDR3 reads TGTGCCAGCAGCTTAGGGGCAGGGAGGGTCGATCAGCCCCAGCATTTT.